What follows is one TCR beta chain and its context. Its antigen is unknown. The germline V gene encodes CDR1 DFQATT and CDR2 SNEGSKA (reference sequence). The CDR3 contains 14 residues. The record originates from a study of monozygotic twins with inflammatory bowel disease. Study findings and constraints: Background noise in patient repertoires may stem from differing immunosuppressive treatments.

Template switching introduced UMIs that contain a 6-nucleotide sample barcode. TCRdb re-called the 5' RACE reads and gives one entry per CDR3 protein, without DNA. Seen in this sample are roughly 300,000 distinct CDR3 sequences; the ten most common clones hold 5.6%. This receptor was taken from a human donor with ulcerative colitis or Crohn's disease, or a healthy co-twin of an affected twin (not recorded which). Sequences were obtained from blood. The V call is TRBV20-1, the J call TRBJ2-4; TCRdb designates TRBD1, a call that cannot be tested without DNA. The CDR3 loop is CSAGPTEAKNIQYF.